This T cell receptor (beta chain) was found in a study of blood T cell repertoires in COVID-19. Study background: Both acute and convalescent COVID-19 samples were obtained from the United States, Italy and Spain. PBMCs, B-cell-depleted T cells, or T cells provided the cDNA or gDNA that made up the material.

This CDR3 is built from 11 residues. The germline gives CDR1 SGDLS, CDR2 YYNGEE. Trimming shortened V by 4 bases and J by 0 bases, and 2 bases separated the two germline ends. Under the authors' procedure: By means of reference gene primer amplification, nucleated cell counts were estimated. Assay: immunoSEQ multiplex PCR; the TCRdb copy retains only in-frame clones and omits some. Clone size and V and J calls were adopted from that table, with D and trimming inferred from the DNA. The sample yields under 250,000 clones, around 90% seen once. The gene calls are TRBV9 and TRBJ2-7; no reliable D call. Sequencing was performed on peripheral blood. The receptor was derived from a man aged 18 to 30 with active or convalescent COVID-19. The CDR3 loop is CASSHSYEQYF. The CDR3 DNA sequence: TGTGCCAGCAGCCACTCCTACGAGCAGTACTTC.